What follows are 20 T cell receptor beta chains derived from one specimen sequenced in a study of OX40 agonist ivuxolimab in advanced cancers. TCRdb's copy holds only in-frame clones and misses some; the assay was immunoSEQ multiplex PCR. Of around 95,000 clones listed, around nine tenths are singletons. Sequencing was performed on CD4+ or CD8+ T cells sorted from blood, taken in a trial of the OX40 agonist ivuxolimab. The receptors stem from an adult with an advanced solid tumor such as melanoma, head and neck, liver or kidney cancer.

The table lists this clone with a count of one. This rearrangement joins TRBV21-1 to TRBJ2-7; TRBD2, the table's D call, was not compared with the DNA. TRBV21-1 is described as a pseudogene. This CDR3 contains 16 residues. The CDR3 DNA sequence: TGTGCCAGCAGCAAACTCAAGCGGGAGCCGTCCTACGAGCAGTACTTC. Translation gives CASSKLKREPSYEQYF.

J is TRBJ1-2 and V is TRBV5-1; 8 bases align to TRBD1. The CDR3 contains 17 residues. The J segment lost 7 bases and the V segment lost 0 bases, leaving 14 bases of the junction unmatched. Germline CDR1 and CDR2: SGHRS and YFSETQ. CDR3 sequence (DNA): TGCGCCAGCAGCTTGGTCGGTATGGGGCAGGGGGCAGGTGGCTACACCTTC. Its translation: CASSLVGMGQGAGGYTF. The complete variable domain, with remaining parts taken from reference TRBV5-1 and TRBJ1-2, reads KAGVTQTPRYLIKTRGQQVTLSCSPISGHRSVSWYQQTPGQGLQFLFEYFSETQRNKGNFPGRFSGRQFSNSRSEMNVSTLELGDSALYLCASSLVGMGQGAGGYTFGSGTRLTVV.

The V call is TRBV2, the J call TRBJ2-3, with 7 bases identical to TRBD2. V dropped 3 bases and J dropped 1; count of bases not matched to a gene: 1. The germline V gene has CDR1 SNHLY and CDR2 FYNNEI. The CDR3 covers 14 residues. The CDR3 DNA follows: TGTGCCAGCAGTGATGGACTAGGCACAGATACGCAGTATTTT. This gives the protein CASSDGLGTDTQYF.

The rearrangement uses TRBV5-1 and TRBJ1-1; a possible D gene is TRBD1 (6 bases). CDR3 length equals 13 residues. With 5 bases removed from V and 0 bases from J, the gap between germline ends came to 8 bases. Germline V gene data show CDR1 as SGHRS and CDR2 as YFSETQ. CDR3 DNA sequence: TGCGCCAGCAGACGACAGGTGAACACTGAAGCTTTCTTT. Protein product: CASRRQVNTEAFF.

This clone occurred once. The chain links TRBV5-1 to TRBJ1-2; D unclear. The length of the CDR3 is 13 residues. CDR1 is SGHRS, CDR2 YFSETQ, per germline. V was trimmed by 4 bases and J by 1 base, leaving 8 bases between them. The CDR3 is CASSLGNNYGYTF. The CDR3 nucleotides are TGCGCCAGCAGCCTTGGTAATAACTATGGCTACACCTTC.

The genes are TRBV5-1 and TRBJ2-5; D call uncertain. V was trimmed by 1 base and J by 2 bases, leaving 9 bases between them. The length of the CDR3 is 14 residues. CDR1 is SGHRS and CDR2 is YFSETQ in the germline V gene. For the CDR3, the DNA is TGCGCCAGCAGCTTGCAGTCAGTACAAGAGACCCAGTACTTC. Amino acid sequence: CASSLQSVQETQYF.

This chain joins TRBV11-3 and TRBJ2-1, with TRBD2 identical over 8 bases. Trimming removed 1 base from V and 4 bases from J; junction bases left unmatched: 9. Germline loops: CDR1 SGHNT, CDR2 YENEEA. The CDR3 consists of 17 residues. The CDR3 region has the DNA TGTGCCAGCAGCTTAGGGGCTTTGTCTAGCGGGTACAATGAGCAGTTCTTC. As protein: CASSLGALSSGYNEQFF.

This chain connects TRBV6-1 to TRBJ2-2; 7 bases line up with TRBD2. Germline trimming cut 8 bases from V and 6 bases from J; bases unmatched to any gene: 9. Germline values: CDR1 MNHNS, CDR2 SASEGT. This CDR3 region has 14 residues. The CDR3 region is CASRLAEGPGELFF. CDR3 DNA: TGTGCCAGCCGACTAGCCGAGGGCCCCGGGGAGCTGTTTTTT.

The J gene is TRBJ1-4, the V gene TRBV18; 10 bases line up with TRBD1. J was trimmed by 2 bases and V by 4 bases; bases with no gene match: 4. Germline V gene data show CDR1 as KGHSH and CDR2 as LQKENI. There are 16 residues in the CDR3. This CDR3 is CASSQDRGPTNEKLFF. CDR3 bases: TGTGCCAGCTCACAAGACAGGGGGCCGACTAATGAAAAACTGTTTTTT.

The V and J genes are TRBV10-3 and TRBJ2-4; 7 nucleotides match TRBD1. The CDR3 sequence is 14 residues long. CDR1 and CDR2 from the germline V gene are ENHRY and SYGVKD. The ends lost 4 bases at V and 1 base at J; junction bases unmatched: 1. CDR3 nucleotides: TGTGCCATCAGTGGGGACAGTGCCAAAAACATTCAGTACTTC. This sequence encodes CAISGDSAKNIQYF.

This clone was observed once. The rearrangement links TRBV30 to TRBJ1-2; a weak D match, TRBD1 (6 bases). Trimming cost V 4 bases and J 4 bases, with 19 bases left between them. The germline V gene has CDR1 GTSNPN and CDR2 SVGIG (reference sequence). The CDR3 extends over 15 amino acids. CDR3 sequence reads: CAWIAQGTSRYGYTF. CDR3 nucleotide sequence: TGTGCCTGGATAGCGCAGGGGACTTCTCGCTATGGCTACACCTTC.

The chain links TRBV4-1 to TRBJ2-7; D is possibly TRBD2 (5 bases). V lost 5 bases to trimming and J lost 0 bases, with 14 bases between them. The CDR3 is 15 amino acids. Germline assignment: CDR1 MGHRA and CDR2 YSYEKL. In DNA, the CDR3 is TGCGCCAGCAGCAATCTCGGGGAGTCCTCCTACGAGCAGTACTTC. Translation gives CASSNLGESSYEQYF.

The J gene is TRBJ2-1, the V gene TRBV29-1; weak D call: TRBD2 (6 bases). The germline CDR1 and CDR2 sequences are SQVTM and ANQGSEA. The V end was cut by 7 bases, the J end by 4 bases, with 14 bases between. The length of the CDR3 is 13 residues. CDR3 residues: CSAYPGLYNEQFF. The CDR3 DNA follows: TGCAGCGCCTACCCTGGACTATACAATGAGCAGTTCTTC.

The chain couples TRBV30 to TRBJ1-2; tentative D call: TRBD1 (5 bases). The germline V gene encodes CDR1 GTSNPN and CDR2 SVGIG (reference sequence). This CDR3 comprises 14 residues. The V and J ends lost 4 bases and 7 bases respectively, with 19 bases between them. CDR3 region: CAWKWDGLLSGYTF. CDR3 nucleotide sequence: TGTGCCTGGAAGTGGGACGGATTATTATCTGGCTACACCTTC. The entire variable domain, with the rest obtained from reference TRBV30 and TRBJ1-2, is as follows: SQTIHQWPATLVQPVGSPLSLECTVEGTSNPNLYWYRQAAGRGLQLLFYSVGIGQISSEVPQNLSASRPQDRQFILSSKKLLLSDSGFYLCAWKWDGLLSGYTFGSGTRLTVV.

This clone appeared once. V is TRBV10-2 and J is TRBJ1-6, with D unclear. This CDR3 comprises 12 residues. V lost 6 bases, J lost 7 bases, and 7 bases lay in between. Germline CDR1 WSHSY, CDR2 SAAADI. The CDR3 sequence: CASRVANSPLHF. CDR3 DNA sequence: TGCGCCAGCAGAGTCGCGAATTCACCCCTCCACTTT.

This sequence joins TRBV6-5 and TRBJ2-3, with 7 bases aligning to TRBD1. CDR1 is MNHEY and CDR2 is SVGAGI in the germline V gene. This CDR3 region has 14 residues. V was pared by 5 bases and J by 2 bases, with 4 bases of the junction left unmatched. CDR3 region: CASSRTGDTDTQYF. The CDR3, as DNA: TGTGCCAGCAGTAGGACAGGAGACACAGATACGCAGTATTTT.

This sequence joins TRBV9 and TRBJ2-3, with 7 bases matching TRBD2. V was pared by 3 bases and J by 4 bases, with 2 bases of the junction left unmatched. CDR3 length: 13 amino acids. Germline V CDR1 and CDR2: SGDLS, YYNGEE. In DNA form, the CDR3 reads TGTGCCAGCAGCGGGGGAGGGTCAGATACGCAGTATTTT. Amino acids: CASSGGGSDTQYF.

The chain recombines TRBV13 with TRBJ2-5; a weak D match, TRBD1 (6 bases). Germline values: CDR1 PRHDT, CDR2 FYEKMQ (reference sequence). Between the trimmed V and J ends, which lost 5 bases and 1 base, there was a span of 17 bases. There are 16 residues in the CDR3. This CDR3 reads CASSHYRATPQETQYF. CDR3 coding DNA: TGTGCCAGCAGCCACTACAGGGCCACCCCCCAAGAGACCCAGTACTTC.

J is TRBJ2-1 and V is TRBV29-1; D is undetermined. V shed 6 bases and J shed 2 bases, with 5 bases lying between them. From germline, CDR1 is SQVTM and CDR2 ANQGSEA. The CDR3 consists of 11 residues. CDR3 nucleotides: TGCAGCGTCTACACCTACAATGAGCAGTTCTTC. This codes for CSVYTYNEQFF.

The chain joins TRBV5-1 to TRBJ2-2; D is undetermined. This CDR3 region has 13 residues. The V end lost 6 bases, the J end lost 4 bases, and 10 bases lay between the germline ends. Germline assignment: CDR1 SGHRS and CDR2 YFSETQ. The CDR3 protein is CASMGSGTGELFF. The CDR3 bases are TGCGCCAGCATGGGGTCAGGCACCGGGGAGCTGTTTTTT.